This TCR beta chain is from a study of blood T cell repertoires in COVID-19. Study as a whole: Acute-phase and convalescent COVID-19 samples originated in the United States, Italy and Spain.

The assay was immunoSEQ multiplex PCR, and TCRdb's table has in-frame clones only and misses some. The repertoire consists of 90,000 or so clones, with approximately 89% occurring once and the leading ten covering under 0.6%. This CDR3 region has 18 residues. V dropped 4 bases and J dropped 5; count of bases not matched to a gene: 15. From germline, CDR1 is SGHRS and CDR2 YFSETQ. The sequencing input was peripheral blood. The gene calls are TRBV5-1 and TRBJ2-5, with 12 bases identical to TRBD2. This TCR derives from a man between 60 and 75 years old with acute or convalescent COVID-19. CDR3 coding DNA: TGCGCCAGCAGCCGGACACCTCTAGCGGGGGGGCCAGGGGAGACCCAGTACTTC. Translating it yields CASSRTPLAGGPGETQYF.